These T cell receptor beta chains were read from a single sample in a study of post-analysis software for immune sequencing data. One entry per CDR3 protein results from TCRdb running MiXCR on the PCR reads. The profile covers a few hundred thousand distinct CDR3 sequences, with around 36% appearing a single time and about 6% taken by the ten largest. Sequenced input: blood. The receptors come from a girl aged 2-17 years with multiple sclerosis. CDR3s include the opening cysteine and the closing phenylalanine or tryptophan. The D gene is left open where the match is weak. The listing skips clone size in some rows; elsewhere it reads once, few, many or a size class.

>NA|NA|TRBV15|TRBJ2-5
TGTGCCACCAGGGGGGCTGCACAAGAGACCCAGTACTTC
CATRGAAQETQYF
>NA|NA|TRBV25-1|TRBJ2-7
TGTGCCAGCAGTGAAGGTCCCTACAGGAACTCGAACACTACCTACGAGCAGTACTTC
CASSEGPYRNSNTTYEQYF
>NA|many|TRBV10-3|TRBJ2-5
TGTGCCATCAGTGAGTCGGTAGGGGGAGAGACCCAGTACTTC
CAISESVGGETQYF
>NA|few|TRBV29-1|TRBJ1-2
TGCAGCGTTGACTCGGTGGCTTTGAACGGCTACACCTTC
CSVDSVALNGYTF
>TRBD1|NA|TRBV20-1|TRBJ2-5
TGCAGTGCTACGACAGGGATGGAGACCCAGTACTTC
CSATTGMETQYF
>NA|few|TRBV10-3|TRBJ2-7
TGTGCCATCAGTGAAAGGTGGCAGGGGACCTACGAGCAGTACTTC
CAISERWQGTYEQYF
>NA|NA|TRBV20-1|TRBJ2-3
TGCAGTGCTAGCCCCGTCTACAGGGAGGGGGGCACAGATACGCAGTATTTT
CSASPVYREGGTDTQYF
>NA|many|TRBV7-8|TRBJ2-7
TGTGCCAGCAGCCCTGGGCCGGGGGAAGGTTACGAGCAGTACTTC
CASSPGPGEGYEQYF
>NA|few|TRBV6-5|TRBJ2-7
TGTGCCAGCAGCCGCTCAGCGTACGAGCAGTACTTC
CASSRSAYEQYF
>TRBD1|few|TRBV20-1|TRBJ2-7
TGCAGTACAGGGGTTGTCCACGAGCAGTACTTC
CSTGVVHEQYF
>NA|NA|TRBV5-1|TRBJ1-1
TGCGCCAGCAGCTTGACAAGGAACACTGAAGCTTTCTTT
CASSLTRNTEAFF
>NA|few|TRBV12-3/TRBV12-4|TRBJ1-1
TGTGCCAGCACGGATGATGGGGTCGAGGCTTTCTTT
CASTDDGVEAFF
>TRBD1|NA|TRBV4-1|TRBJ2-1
TGCGCCAGCAGCCCAACAGGGGTCACTTACGAGCAGTTCTTC
CASSPTGVTYEQFF
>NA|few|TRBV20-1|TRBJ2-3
TGCAGTGCTAGCTGGACTAGCACAGATACGCAGTATTTT
CSASWTSTDTQYF
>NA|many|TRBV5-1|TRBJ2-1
TGCGCCAGCAGCTCCGGAGGACGTAATTGGGATGAGCAGTTCTTC
CASSSGGRNWDEQFF
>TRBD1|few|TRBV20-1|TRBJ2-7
TGCAGTGCTGCCTCGGGACAGAGAGTCTCCTACGAGCAGTACTTC
CSAASGQRVSYEQYF
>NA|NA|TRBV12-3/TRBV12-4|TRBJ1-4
TGTGCCAGCAGTTGGGGAGGGCCCCCAGCCCTGAGAGCGCCAGATAAAGGTCGAGGTGAAAAACTGTTTTTT
CASSWGGPPALRAPDKGRGEKLFF
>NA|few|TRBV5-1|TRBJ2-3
TGCGCCAGCAGCTTGAGGCAAGTGTACACAGATACGCAGTATTTT
CASSLRQVYTDTQYF
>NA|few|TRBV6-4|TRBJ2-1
TGTGCCAGCAGTGATAAGGCCCTTAGCTCCTACAATGAGCAGTTCTTC
CASSDKALSSYNEQFF
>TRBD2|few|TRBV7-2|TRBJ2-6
TGTGCCAGCAGCTTAAGAGCTTCCGGGGGGTACGGGGCCAACGTCCTGACTTTC
CASSLRASGGYGANVLTF
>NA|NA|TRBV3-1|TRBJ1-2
TGTGCCAGCAGCTTAACGGAGGGAAATGGCTACACCTTC
CASSLTEGNGYTF
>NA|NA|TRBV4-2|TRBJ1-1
TGTGCCAGCAACCCCGACGGAGGTAACACTGAAGCTTTCTTT
CASNPDGGNTEAFF
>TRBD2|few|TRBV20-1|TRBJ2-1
TGCAGTGCTAGGGGACTAGCGGGGGGATCCTCCTACAATGAGCAGTTCTTC
CSARGLAGGSSYNEQFF
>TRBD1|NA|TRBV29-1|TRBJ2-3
TGCAGCGTAGCAGGGGGCGGGGGCACAGATACGCAGTATTTT
CSVAGGGGTDTQYF
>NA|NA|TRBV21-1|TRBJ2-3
TGTGCCAGCAGCAAACAATGGGACAGATCTTCAGATACGCAGTATTTT
CASSKQWDRSSDTQYF
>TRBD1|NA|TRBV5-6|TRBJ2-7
TGTGCCAGCAGCTTGCCGGGGACAGGGAACGAGCAGTACTTC
CASSLPGTGNEQYF
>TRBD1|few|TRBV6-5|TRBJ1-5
TGTGCCAGGTCAGGGACAGGGGCTAGCAATCAGCCCCAGCATTTT
CARSGTGASNQPQHF
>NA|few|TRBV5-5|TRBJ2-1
TGTGCCAGCAGCTTCCTAGTGGACTATTACAATGAGCAGTTCTTC
CASSFLVDYYNEQFF
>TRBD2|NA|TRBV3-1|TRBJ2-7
TGTGCCAGCAGCCAAGACCTAGCGGGGAGCTCCTACGAGCAGTACTTC
CASSQDLAGSSYEQYF
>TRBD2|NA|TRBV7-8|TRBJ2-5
TGTGCCAGCAGCCGCCCGGGACTAGTGGGACAAGAGACCCAGTACTTC
CASSRPGLVGQETQYF
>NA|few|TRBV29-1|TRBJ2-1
TGCAGCGTTCTCTCGTGGGGGGGCCCACCCTACAATGAGCAGTTCTTC
CSVLSWGGPPYNEQFF
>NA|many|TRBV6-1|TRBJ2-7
TGTGCCAGCGTCAAGCCCTGGGGCCAAGAAAGCTCCTACGAGCAGTACTTC
CASVKPWGQESSYEQYF
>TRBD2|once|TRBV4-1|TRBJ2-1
TGCGCCAGCAGCCAGGCCCCCGGGACTAGCGATAGTGAGCAGCTCTTC
CASSQAPGTSDSEQLF
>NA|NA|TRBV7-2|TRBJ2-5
TGTGCCAGCACCCTTGAGATACAAGAGACCCAGTACTTC
CASTLEIQETQYF
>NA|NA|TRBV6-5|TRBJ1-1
TGTGCCAGCAGTTCAACCGGGCCCCCGGGACGGGCTGAAGCTTTCTTT
CASSSTGPPGRAEAFF
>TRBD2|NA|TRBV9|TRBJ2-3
TGTGCCAGCAGCGTAGCTACAAGGGGAGCGGGGCCAACCCAGGATACGCAGTATTTT
CASSVATRGAGPTQDTQYF
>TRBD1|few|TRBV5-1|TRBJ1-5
TGCGCCAGCAGCTTGGAGGGGGCCCCCCAACAGCCCCAGCATTTT
CASSLEGAPQQPQHF
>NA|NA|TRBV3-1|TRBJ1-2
TGTGCCAGCAGCCAAGACGTTCCAGGTGGGGACTATGGCTACACCTTC
CASSQDVPGGDYGYTF
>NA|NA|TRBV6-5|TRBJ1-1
TGTGCCAGCATTTCTGAACAGGGATGGAACACTGAAGCTTTCTTT
CASISEQGWNTEAFF
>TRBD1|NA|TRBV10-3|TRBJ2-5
TGTGCCATCAGTGCTAGACAGGGCGAAGAGACCCAGTACTTC
CAISARQGEETQYF